This TCR beta chain was sequenced for a study of breast tumors, draining lymph nodes, adjacent tissues. Regarding the study as a whole: Findings are consistent with lymph node origin and intratumoral expansion of most tumor T cells.

Germline V gene data show CDR1 as SGHVS and CDR2 as FQNEAQ. V lost 6 bases to trimming and J lost 5 bases; unmatched junction nucleotides: 7. The CDR3 has 16 amino acids. As concerns this clonotype: Its antigen is still unknown.

Each CDR3 protein gets one entry after TCRdb re-called the multiplex PCR reads with MiXCR. The data show 15,000 to 20,000 distinct CDR3 sequences, approximately 57% seen once. Specimen: tumor-adjacent breast tissue. The sequence was obtained from a female donor with breast cancer. Some clones in this sample may be carry-over from other donors' samples. V usage is TRBV7-8 and J usage is TRBJ2-1, with TRBD2 identical over 13 bases. Here the CDR3 DNA reads TGTGCCAGCAGTTTTACTAGCGGGAGGGGGGACAATGAGCAGTTCTTC. It specifies CASSFTSGRGDNEQFF.